This TCR beta chain was captured in a study of blood T cell repertoires in COVID-19. Seattle's enrolled individuals joined amid active infection and were then monitored longitudinally. The CDR3 loop spans 19 amino acids. The germline V gene encodes CDR1 SGHVS and CDR2 FNYEAQ. The V end was cut by 1 base, the J end by 5 bases, with 24 bases between. Using immunoSEQ multiplex PCR, the repertoire was profiled, and TCRdb retains in-frame clones only, with some absent. The sample shows around 250,000 clones, approximately 89% of them seen only once. The V and J genes are TRBV7-6 and TRBJ2-1, with D tentatively TRBD1 (6 bases). Sequencing used peripheral blood. The sequence came from a woman aged 70 to 79 with COVID-19, enrolled during active disease. This CDR3 is CASSLVGEFNRVINNEQFF. The CDR3 DNA is TGTGCCAGCAGCTTAGTTGGGGAATTTAACAGGGTGATAAACAATGAGCAGTTCTTC.